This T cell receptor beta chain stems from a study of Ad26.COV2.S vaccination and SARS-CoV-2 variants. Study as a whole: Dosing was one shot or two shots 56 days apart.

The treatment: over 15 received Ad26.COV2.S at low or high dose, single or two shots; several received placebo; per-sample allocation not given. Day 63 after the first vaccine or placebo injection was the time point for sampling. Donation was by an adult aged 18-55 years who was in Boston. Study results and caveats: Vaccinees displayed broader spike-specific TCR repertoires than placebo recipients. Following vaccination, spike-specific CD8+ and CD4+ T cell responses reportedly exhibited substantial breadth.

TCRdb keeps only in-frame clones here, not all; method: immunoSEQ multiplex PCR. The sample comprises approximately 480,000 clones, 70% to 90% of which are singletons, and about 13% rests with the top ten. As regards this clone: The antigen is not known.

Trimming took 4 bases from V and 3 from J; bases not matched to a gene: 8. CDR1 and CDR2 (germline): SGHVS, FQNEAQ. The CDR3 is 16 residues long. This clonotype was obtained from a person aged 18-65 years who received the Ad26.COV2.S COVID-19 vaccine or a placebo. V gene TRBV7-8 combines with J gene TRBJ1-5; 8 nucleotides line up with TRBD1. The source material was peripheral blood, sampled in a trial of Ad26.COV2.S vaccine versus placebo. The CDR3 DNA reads TGTGCCAGCAGCTCAATCGACAGGGGACTCAATCAGCCCCAGCATTTT. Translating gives CASSSIDRGLNQPQHF.